The 8 T cell receptor beta chains below come from one sample, sequenced in a study of PD-1 blockade in classical Hodgkin lymphoma. Only in-frame clones appear in the TCRdb table, and some are missing; sequencing was by immunoSEQ multiplex PCR. The table lists more than 25,000 clones, approximately 81% of them singletons, with about 0.62% in the top ten. Time point given: cycle 4 day 1 (C4D1), after 5 to 7 weeks of nivolumab. Every patient had relapsed following autologous stem cell transplantation, and cohorts differed in brentuximab vedotin exposure. Negative selection with magnetic separation was used to purify CD4+ T cells from thawed PBMCs. The sample consisted of CD4+ T cells from blood, taken before the fourth cycle of nivolumab. These receptors all stem from a human donor with classical Hodgkin lymphoma.

This clone came up a few times. V and J are TRBV2 and TRBJ1-6; no clear D gene. This CDR3 is 14 amino acids long. Germline V gene sequence: CDR1 SNHLY, CDR2 FYNNEI. Trimming took 6 bases from V and 6 from J, leaving 12 bases between them. In nucleotides, the CDR3 is TGTGCCAGCAGAACAAGGACCCTTAATTCACCCCTCCACTTT. It specifies CASRTRTLNSPLHF.

The chain links TRBV27 to TRBJ2-5; 10 bases fit TRBD2. The CDR3 runs 14 residues. Germline V gene data show CDR1 as MNHEY and CDR2 as SMNVEV (reference sequence). V shed 8 bases, J shed 4 bases, and the junction held 7 bases outside the gene matches. The chain's CDR3 is CASQRGGKGETQYF. The CDR3 DNA is TGTGCCAGCCAGCGGGGGGGCAAGGGAGAGACCCAGTACTTC.

This clone has only one observation. The chain is built from TRBV27 and TRBJ2-1, with D hard to call. The CDR3 is made up of 17 amino acids. CDR1 and CDR2 from the germline V gene are MNHEY and SMNVEV (reference sequence). Trimming pared 1 base from V and 4 bases from J, leaving 17 bases between. The CDR3 region is CASSLFRSQPQYNEQFF. In DNA, the CDR3 is TGTGCCAGCAGTTTATTCAGATCTCAACCCCAATACAATGAGCAGTTCTTC.

The rearrangement joins TRBV7-2 to TRBJ2-1, with TRBD2 identical over 11 bases. This CDR3 comprises 15 residues. V lost 2 bases to trimming and J lost 7 bases; unmatched junction nucleotides: 4. The germline V gene encodes CDR1 SGHTA and CDR2 FQGNSA. CDR3 nucleotides: TGTGCCAGCAGCTTATTTACTAGCGGGGGAAATGAGCAGTTCTTC. This gives the protein CASSLFTSGGNEQFF. The variable domain in full, completed from reference TRBV7-2 and TRBJ2-1, reads GAGVSQSPSNKVTEKGKDVELRCDPISGHTALYWYRQSLGQGLEFLIYFQGNSAPDKSGLPSDRFSAERTGGSVSTLTIQRTQQEDSAVYLCASSLFTSGGNEQFFGPGTRLTVL.

The rearrangement links TRBV30 to TRBJ2-7, with D tentatively TRBD1 (6 bases). Germline CDR1 reads GTSNPN; CDR2 reads SVGIG (reference sequence). V gave up 1 base and J gave up 2 bases, with 12 bases separating them. The CDR3 totals 14 residues. The CDR3 nucleotides read TGTGCCTGGAGTGCTAAAGGACAGACCTACGAGCAGTACTTC. Amino acid sequence: CAWSAKGQTYEQYF.

J is TRBJ2-1 and V is TRBV5-1, with a weak D call TRBD2 (6 bases). The CDR3 has 15 residues. Deletions cut 0 bases from V and 4 bases from J, with 11 bases between. Germline CDR1 SGHRS, CDR2 YFSETQ. The CDR3 spells CASSLGAGPYNEQFF. CDR3 DNA: TGCGCCAGCAGCTTGGGGGCGGGGCCGTACAATGAGCAGTTCTTC. The full variable domain, completed using reference TRBV5-1 and TRBJ2-1, is KAGVTQTPRYLIKTRGQQVTLSCSPISGHRSVSWYQQTPGQGLQFLFEYFSETQRNKGNFPGRFSGRQFSNSRSEMNVSTLELGDSALYLCASSLGAGPYNEQFFGPGTRLTVL.

The chain uses TRBV5-1 and TRBJ2-5; D might be TRBD2 (7 bases). Trimming pared 0 bases from V and 5 bases from J, leaving 17 bases between. The germline CDR1 and CDR2 sequences are SGHRS and YFSETQ. This CDR3 is built from 16 residues. CDR3 DNA: TGCGCCAGCAGCTTGGTCGGACTAGAGGGGGTGGAGACCCAGTACTTC. This gives the protein CASSLVGLEGVETQYF.

The rearrangement uses TRBV11-3 and TRBJ2-7, with TRBD2 identical over 8 bases. The length of the CDR3 is 15 residues. Germline V gene sequence: CDR1 SGHNT, CDR2 YENEEA. V was pared by 1 base and J by 5 bases, with 7 bases of the junction left unmatched. DNA for the CDR3: TGTGCCAGCAGCTTAGCGGGGGGGATGTTTGACGAGCAGTACTTC. Protein: CASSLAGGMFDEQYF.